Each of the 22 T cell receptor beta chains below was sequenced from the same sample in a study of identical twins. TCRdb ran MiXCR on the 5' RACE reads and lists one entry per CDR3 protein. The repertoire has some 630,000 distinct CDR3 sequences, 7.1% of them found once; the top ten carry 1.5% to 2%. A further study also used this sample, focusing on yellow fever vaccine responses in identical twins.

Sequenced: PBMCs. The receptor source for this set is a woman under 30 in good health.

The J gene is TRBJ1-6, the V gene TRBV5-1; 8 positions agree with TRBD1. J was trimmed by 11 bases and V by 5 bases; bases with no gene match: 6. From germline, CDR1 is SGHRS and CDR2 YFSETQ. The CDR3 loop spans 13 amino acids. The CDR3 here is CASSLDRGPPLHF. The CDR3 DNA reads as TGCGCCAGCAGTCTCGACAGGGGTCCACCCCTCCACTTT. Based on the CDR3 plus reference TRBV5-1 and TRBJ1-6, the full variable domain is KAGVTQTPRYLIKTRGQQVTLSCSPISGHRSVSWYQQTPGQGLQFLFEYFSETQRNKGNFPGRFSGRQFSNSRSEMNVSTLELGDSALYLCASSLDRGPPLHFGNGTRLTVT.

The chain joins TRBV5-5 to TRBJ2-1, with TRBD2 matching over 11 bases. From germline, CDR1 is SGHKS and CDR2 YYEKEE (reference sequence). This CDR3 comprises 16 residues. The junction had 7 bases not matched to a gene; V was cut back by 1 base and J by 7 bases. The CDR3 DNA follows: TGTGCCAGCAGCTTGTGGAATAGCGGGAGGGGGAATGAGCAGTTCTTC. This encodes CASSLWNSGRGNEQFF. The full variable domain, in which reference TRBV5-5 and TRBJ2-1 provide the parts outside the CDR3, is DAGVTQSPTHLIKTRGQQVTLRCSPISGHKSVSWYQQVLGQGPQFIFQYYEKEERGRGNFPDRFSARQFPNYSSELNVNALLLGDSALYLCASSLWNSGRGNEQFFGPGTRLTVL.

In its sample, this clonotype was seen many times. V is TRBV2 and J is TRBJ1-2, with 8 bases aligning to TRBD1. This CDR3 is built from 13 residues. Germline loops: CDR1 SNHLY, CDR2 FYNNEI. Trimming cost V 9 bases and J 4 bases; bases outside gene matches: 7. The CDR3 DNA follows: TGTGCCAGTCGGACAGGGCCGGCCTATGGCTACACCTTC. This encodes CASRTGPAYGYTF. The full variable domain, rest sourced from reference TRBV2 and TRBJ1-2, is EPEVTQTPSHQVTQMGQEVILRCVPISNHLYFYWYRQILGQKVEFLVSFYNNEISEKSEIFDDQFSVERPDGSNFTLKIRSTKLEDSAMYFCASRTGPAYGYTFGSGTRLTVV.

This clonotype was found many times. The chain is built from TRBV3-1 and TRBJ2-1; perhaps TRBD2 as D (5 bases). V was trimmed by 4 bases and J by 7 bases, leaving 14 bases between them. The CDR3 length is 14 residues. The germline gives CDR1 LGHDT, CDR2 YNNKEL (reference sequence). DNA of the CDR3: TGTGCCAGCAGCCGGCTAGCTGGGAAGAATGAGCAGTTCTTC. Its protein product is CASSRLAGKNEQFF.

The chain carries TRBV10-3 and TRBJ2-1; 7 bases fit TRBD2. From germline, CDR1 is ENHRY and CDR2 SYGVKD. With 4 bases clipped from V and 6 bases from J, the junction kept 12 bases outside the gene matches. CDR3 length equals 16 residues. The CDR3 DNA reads TGTGCCATCAGTGGGGCTAGCGGAGACAAGGGCAATGAGCAGTTCTTC. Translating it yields CAISGASGDKGNEQFF.

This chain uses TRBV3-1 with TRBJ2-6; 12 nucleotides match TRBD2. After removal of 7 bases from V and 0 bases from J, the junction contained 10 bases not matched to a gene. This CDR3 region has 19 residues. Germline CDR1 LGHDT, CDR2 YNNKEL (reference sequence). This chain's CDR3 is CASTNLGTSGPSGANVLTF. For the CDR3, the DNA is TGTGCCAGCACCAACCTGGGGACTAGCGGGCCCTCTGGGGCCAACGTCCTGACTTTC.

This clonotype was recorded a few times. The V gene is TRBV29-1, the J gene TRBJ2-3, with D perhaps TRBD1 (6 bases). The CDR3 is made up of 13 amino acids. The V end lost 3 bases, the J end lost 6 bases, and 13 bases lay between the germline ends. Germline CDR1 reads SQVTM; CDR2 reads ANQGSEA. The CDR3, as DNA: TGCAGCGTTGACCGGGACAACGAGGATACGCAGTATTTT. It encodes CSVDRDNEDTQYF.

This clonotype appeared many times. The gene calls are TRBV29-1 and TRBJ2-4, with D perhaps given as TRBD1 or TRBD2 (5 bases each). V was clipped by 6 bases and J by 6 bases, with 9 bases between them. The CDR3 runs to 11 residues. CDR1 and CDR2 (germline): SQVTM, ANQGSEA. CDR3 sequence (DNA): TGCAGCGTGGGGGACCTAAACATTCAGTACTTC. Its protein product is CSVGDLNIQYF.

The CDR3 protein is CASRTWDQPQHF. CDR3 nucleotide sequence: TGTGCCAGCAGGACGTGGGATCAGCCCCAGCATTTT. The rearrangement joins TRBV6-6 to TRBJ1-5; no reliable D call. The CDR3 has 12 residues. Germline assignment: CDR1 MNHNY and CDR2 SVGAGI (reference sequence). The ends were cut back, 6 bases at V and 5 bases at J, with 8 bases in the middle.

The CDR3 region is CSVEVGQTNTEAFF. In nucleotides, the CDR3 is TGCAGCGTTGAAGTAGGACAGACCAACACTGAAGCTTTCTTT. The chain joins TRBV29-1 to TRBJ1-1; TRBD1 might be the D (6 bases). Germline CDR1 SQVTM, CDR2 ANQGSEA. Trimming took off 1 base at V and 2 bases at J, with 11 bases between the two ends. CDR3 size: 14 residues.

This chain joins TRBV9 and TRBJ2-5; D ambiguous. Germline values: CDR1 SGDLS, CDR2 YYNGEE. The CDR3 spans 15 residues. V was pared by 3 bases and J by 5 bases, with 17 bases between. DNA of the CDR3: TGTGCCAGCAGCGGAGTTATGACGGTAGGGGAGACCCAGTACTTC. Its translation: CASSGVMTVGETQYF.

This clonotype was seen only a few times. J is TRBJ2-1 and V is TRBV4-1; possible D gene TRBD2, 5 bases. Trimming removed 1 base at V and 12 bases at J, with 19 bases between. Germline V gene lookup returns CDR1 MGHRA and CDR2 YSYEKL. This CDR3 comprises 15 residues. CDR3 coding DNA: TGCGCCAGCAGCCAAGGACCAGTACTAGGCGCTGGGCAGTTCTTC. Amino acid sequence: CASSQGPVLGAGQFF.

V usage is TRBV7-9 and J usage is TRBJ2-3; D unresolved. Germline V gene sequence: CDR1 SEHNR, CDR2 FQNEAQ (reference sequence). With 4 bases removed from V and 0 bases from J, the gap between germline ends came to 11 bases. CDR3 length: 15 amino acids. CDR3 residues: CASSYDKTSTDTQYF. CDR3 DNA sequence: TGTGCCAGCAGCTACGACAAGACTAGCACAGATACGCAGTATTTT. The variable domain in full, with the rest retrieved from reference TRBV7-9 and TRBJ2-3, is DTGVSQNPRHKITKRGQNVTFRCDPISEHNRLYWYRQTLGQGPEFLTYFQNEAQLEKSRLLSDRFSAERPKGSFSTLEIQRTEQGDSAMYLCASSYDKTSTDTQYFGPGTRLTVL.

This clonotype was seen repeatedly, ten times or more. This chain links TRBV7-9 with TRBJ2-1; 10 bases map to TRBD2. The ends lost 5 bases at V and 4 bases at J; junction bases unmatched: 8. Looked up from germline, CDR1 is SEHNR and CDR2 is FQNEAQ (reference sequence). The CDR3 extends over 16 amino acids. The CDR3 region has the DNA TGTGCCAGCAGCCGAAGGACTAGCGGAGGATACAATGAGCAGTTCTTC. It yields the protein CASSRRTSGGYNEQFF.

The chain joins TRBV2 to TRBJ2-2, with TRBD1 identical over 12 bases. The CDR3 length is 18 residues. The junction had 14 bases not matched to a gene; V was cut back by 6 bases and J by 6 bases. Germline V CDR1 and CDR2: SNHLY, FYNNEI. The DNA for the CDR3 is TGTGCCAGCAGCGGGGACAGGGGGCTTGTCATCAGGGCCGGGGAGCTGTTTTTT. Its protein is CASSGDRGLVIRAGELFF.

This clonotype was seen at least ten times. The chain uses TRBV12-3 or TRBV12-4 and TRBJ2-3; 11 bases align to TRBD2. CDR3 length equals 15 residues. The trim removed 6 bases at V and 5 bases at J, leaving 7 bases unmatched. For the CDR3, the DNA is TGTGCCAGCAGAGGACTAGCGGGTCAGGGAGATACGCAGTATTTT. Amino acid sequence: CASRGLAGQGDTQYF.

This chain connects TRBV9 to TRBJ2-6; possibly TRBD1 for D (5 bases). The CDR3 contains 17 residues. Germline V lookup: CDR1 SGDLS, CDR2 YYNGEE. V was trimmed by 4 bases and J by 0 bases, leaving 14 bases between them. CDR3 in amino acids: CASSFDSASSGANVLTF. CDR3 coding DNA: TGTGCCAGCAGCTTCGACAGCGCTTCCTCTGGGGCCAACGTCCTGACTTTC.

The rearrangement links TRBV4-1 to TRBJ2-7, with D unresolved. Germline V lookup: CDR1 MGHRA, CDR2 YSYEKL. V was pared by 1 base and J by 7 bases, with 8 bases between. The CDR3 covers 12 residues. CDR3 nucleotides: TGCGCCAGCAGCCAAGTCTTAGGAGAGCAGTACTTC. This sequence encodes CASSQVLGEQYF.

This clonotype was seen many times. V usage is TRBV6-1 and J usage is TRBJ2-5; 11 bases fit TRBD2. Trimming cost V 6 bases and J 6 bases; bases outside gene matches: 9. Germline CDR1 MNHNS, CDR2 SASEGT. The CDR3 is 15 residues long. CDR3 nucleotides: TGTGCCAGCAGGATAGGGACTAGCGGTCCCAAGACCCAGTACTTC. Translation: CASRIGTSGPKTQYF.

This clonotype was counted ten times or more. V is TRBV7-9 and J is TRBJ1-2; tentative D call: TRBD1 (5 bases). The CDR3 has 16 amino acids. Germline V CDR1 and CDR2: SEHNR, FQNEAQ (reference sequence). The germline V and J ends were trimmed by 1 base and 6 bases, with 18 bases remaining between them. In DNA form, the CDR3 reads TGTGCCAGCAGCTTAGGTGTCCACCAGGGTAAAAATGGCTACACCTTC. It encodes CASSLGVHQGKNGYTF.

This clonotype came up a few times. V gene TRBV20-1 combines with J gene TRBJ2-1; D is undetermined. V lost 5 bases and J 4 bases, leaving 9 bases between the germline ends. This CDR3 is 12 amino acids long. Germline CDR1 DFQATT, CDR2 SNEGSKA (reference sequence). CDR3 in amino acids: CSARPSYNEQFF. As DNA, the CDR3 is TGCAGTGCTCGGCCCTCTTACAATGAGCAGTTCTTC.

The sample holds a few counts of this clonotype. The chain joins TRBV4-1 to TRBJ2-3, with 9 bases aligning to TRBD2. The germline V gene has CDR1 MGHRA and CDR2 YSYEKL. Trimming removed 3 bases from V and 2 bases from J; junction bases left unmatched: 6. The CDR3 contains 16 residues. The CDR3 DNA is TGCGCCAGCAGCCAGCGGGCTAGCGGGACCACAGATACGCAGTATTTT. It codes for CASSQRASGTTDTQYF.